This TCR beta chain came from a study of blood T cell repertoires in COVID-19. The CDR3 extends over 14 amino acids. Trimming removed 6 bases from V and 0 bases from J, with 11 bases in between. Germline V gives CDR1 MDHEN, CDR2 SYDVKM. Per the original data handling: Counts of nucleated cells, estimated from reference gene primer amplification, were obtained. Profiled with immunoSEQ multiplex PCR; TCRdb holds only in-frame clones, not every one. D and trimming come from the DNA, and the V and J calls and clone size come from that table. The sample records about 240,000 clones, roughly 89% being singletons. In this sample, this clone turned up once.

This receptor was taken from a woman under 40 who had recovered from COVID-19. This rearrangement joins TRBV28 to TRBJ1-1, with D unresolved. The source material was PBMCs or T cells enriched from blood (not recorded which). DNA of the CDR3: TGTGCCAGCAGGCGTCTGATCTTGAACACTGAAGCTTTCTTT. Translating it yields CASRRLILNTEAFF. Full variable domain (missing parts from reference TRBV28 and TRBJ1-1): DVKVTQSSRYLVKRTGEKVFLECVQDMDHENMFWYRQDPGLGLRLIYFSYDVKMKEKGDIPEGYSVSREKKERFSLILESASTNQTSMYLCASRRLILNTEAFFGQGTRLTVV.